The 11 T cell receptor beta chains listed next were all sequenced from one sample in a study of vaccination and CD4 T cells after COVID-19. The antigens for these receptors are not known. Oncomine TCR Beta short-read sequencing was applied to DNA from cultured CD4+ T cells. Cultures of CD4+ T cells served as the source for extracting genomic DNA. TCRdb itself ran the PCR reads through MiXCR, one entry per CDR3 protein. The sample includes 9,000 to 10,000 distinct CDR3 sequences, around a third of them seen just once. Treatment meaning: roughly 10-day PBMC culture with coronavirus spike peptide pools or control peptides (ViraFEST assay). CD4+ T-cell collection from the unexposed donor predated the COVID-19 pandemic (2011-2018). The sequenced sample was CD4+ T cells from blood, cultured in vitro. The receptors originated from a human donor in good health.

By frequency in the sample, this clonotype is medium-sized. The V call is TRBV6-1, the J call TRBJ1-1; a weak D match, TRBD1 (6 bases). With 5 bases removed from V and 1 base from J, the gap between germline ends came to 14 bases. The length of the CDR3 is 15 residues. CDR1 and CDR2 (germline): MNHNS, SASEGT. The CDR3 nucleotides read TGTGCCAGCAGTCCTCTGGGGGCCCCGAACACTGAAGCTTTCTTT. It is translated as CASSPLGAPNTEAFF.

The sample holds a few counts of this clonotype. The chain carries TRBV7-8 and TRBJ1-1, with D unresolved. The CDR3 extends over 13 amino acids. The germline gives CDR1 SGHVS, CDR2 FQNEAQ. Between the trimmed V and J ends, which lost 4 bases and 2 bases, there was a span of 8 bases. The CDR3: CASSSARNTEAFF. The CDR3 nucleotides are TGTGCCAGCAGCTCAGCTAGAAACACTGAAGCTTTCTTT.

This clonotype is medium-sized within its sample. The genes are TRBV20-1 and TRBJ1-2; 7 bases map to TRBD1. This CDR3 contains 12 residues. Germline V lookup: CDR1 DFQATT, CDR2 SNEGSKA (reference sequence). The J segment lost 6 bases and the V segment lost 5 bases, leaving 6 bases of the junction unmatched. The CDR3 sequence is CSAPDRVHGYTF. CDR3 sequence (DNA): TGCAGTGCTCCAGACAGGGTTCATGGCTACACCTTC.

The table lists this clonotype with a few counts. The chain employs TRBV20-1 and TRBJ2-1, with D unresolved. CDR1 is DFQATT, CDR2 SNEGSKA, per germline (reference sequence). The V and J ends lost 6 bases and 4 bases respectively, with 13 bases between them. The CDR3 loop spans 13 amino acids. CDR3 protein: CSASVGPYNEQFF. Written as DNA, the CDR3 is TGCAGTGCGTCGGTAGGTCCTTACAATGAGCAGTTCTTC.

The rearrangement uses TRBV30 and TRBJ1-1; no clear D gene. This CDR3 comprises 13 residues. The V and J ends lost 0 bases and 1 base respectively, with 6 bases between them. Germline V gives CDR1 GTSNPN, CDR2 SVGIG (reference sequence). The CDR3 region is CAWSVQTNTEAFF. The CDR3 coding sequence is TGTGCCTGGAGTGTACAGACGAACACTGAAGCTTTCTTT.

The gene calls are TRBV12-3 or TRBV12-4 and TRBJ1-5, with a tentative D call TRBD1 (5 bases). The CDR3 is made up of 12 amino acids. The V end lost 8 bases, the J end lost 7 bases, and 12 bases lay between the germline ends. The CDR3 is CASSQGAQPQHF. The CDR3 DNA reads TGTGCCAGCTCCCAAGGGGCACAGCCCCAGCATTTT.

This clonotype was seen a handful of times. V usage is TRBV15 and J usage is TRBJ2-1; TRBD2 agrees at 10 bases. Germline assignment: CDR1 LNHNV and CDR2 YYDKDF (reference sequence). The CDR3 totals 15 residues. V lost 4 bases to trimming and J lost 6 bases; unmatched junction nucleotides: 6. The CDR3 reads CATSIRLAGPNEQFF. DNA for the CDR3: TGTGCCACCAGCATTCGACTAGCGGGTCCCAATGAGCAGTTCTTC.

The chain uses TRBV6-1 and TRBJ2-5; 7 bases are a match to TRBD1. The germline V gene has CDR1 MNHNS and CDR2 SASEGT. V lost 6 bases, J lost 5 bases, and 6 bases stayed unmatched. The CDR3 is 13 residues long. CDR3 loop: CASRATGSETQYF. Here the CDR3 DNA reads TGTGCCAGCAGAGCGACAGGGTCGGAGACCCAGTACTTC.

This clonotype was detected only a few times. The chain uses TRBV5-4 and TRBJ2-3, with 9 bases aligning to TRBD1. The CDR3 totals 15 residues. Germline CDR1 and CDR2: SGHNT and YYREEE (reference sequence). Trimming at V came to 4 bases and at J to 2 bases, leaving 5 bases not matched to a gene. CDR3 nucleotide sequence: TGTGCCAGCAGCCTGGGACAGGGAAACACAGATACGCAGTATTTT. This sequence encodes CASSLGQGNTDTQYF.

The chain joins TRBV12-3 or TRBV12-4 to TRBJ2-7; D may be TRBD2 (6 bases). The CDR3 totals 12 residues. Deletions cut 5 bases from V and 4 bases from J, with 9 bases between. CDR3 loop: CASSRGFYEQYF. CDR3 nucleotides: TGTGCCAGCAGTCGGGGGTTTTACGAGCAGTACTTC.

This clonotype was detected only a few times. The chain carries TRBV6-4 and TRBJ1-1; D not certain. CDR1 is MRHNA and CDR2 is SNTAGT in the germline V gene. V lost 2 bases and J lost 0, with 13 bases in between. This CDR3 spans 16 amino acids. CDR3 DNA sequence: TGTGCCAGCAGTGACCCCGTTACTGCTCTGAACACTGAAGCTTTCTTT. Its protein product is CASSDPVTALNTEAFF.